These 25 T cell receptor beta chains were all obtained from the same sample, sequenced in a study of tumor and adjacent non-tumor tissue in lung cancer. TCRbeta libraries were built with three rounds of nested PCR, modified from ARM-PCR. One entry per CDR3 protein, called by TCRdb with MiXCR from the multiplex PCR reads. The repertoire holds roughly 67,000 distinct CDR3 sequences, with roughly 56% as singletons. The template was RNA from unsorted bulk tissue. The sequencing sample was made of lung tumor tissue. The receptors come from a man between 50 and 59 years old with non-small cell lung cancer.

With respect to this clonotype: Since no conserved phenylalanine or tryptophan closes the CDR3, a read error is the likely cause. This sequence joins TRBV5-1 and TRBJ2-7; 9 positions agree with TRBD1. The CDR3 covers 15 residues. The J segment lost 3 bases and the V segment lost 1 base, leaving 5 bases of the junction unmatched. CDR1 and CDR2 from the germline V gene are SGHRS and YFSETQ. The CDR3 here is CASSLLGQGVYEQYL. Here the CDR3 DNA reads TGCGCCAGCAGCTTGTTGGGACAGGGAGTCTACGAGCAGTACTTA.

About this clonotype: A read error may account for a junction end that differs from germline. This CDR3 reads CVWRGRLPNYGYTF. CDR3 coding DNA: TGTGTCTGGAGGGGCAGACTGCCTAACTATGGCTACACATTC. The chain couples TRBV30 to TRBJ1-2; a possible D gene is TRBD1 (5 bases). The CDR3 consists of 14 residues. Germline V gene lookup returns CDR1 GTSNPN and CDR2 SVGIG (reference sequence).

About this clonotype: One end of the junction does not line up with germline, which may come from a read error. This chain links TRBV7-9 with TRBJ2-1; unclear D gene. CDR1 and CDR2 from the germline V gene are SEHNR and FQNEAQ (reference sequence). This CDR3 contains 14 residues. The CDR3 loop is CAISRREVLGEQFF. CDR3 DNA sequence: TGTGCCATCAGCAGGAGAGAGGTCCTGGGAGAGCAGTTCTTC.

Comments on this clonotype: At one end, the junction sequence differs from germline, possibly due to a read error. V and J are TRBV6-1 and TRBJ1-5; the D gene is possibly TRBD1 (5 bases). CDR1 and CDR2 from the germline V gene are MNHNS and SASEGT. This CDR3 has 15 residues. CDR3 loop: CAGSEAFRGAQPQHF. The DNA of the CDR3 is TGTGCCGGCAGTGAAGCTTTTCGTGGGGCTCAGCCCCAGCATTTT.

A remark on this clonotype: The junction departs from the called germline gene at one end, perhaps through a read error. V is TRBV7-8 and J is TRBJ2-2, with 11 bases aligning to TRBD2. Per the germline V gene, CDR1 is SGHVS and CDR2 is FQNEAQ. The CDR3 has 18 amino acids. The CDR3 sequence is CASSPVGLAGGVTGDLFF. In nucleotides, the CDR3 is TGTGCCAGCAGCCCCGTGGGGTTAGCGGGAGGGGTTACCGGGGACCTGTTTTTT.

On this clonotype: A junction boundary mismatches the germline segment, possibly from a read error. The V gene is TRBV6-6, the J gene TRBJ2-2; D may correspond to TRBD1 or TRBD2 (5 bases each). The CDR3 runs to 19 residues. The germline V gene encodes CDR1 MNHNY and CDR2 SVGAGI (reference sequence). CDR3 in DNA: TGTGCCAGCAGTTACACTAATGCTATAATCGCAGGGATCACCGGGGAGCTGTTGTTT. Residues: CASSYTNAIIAGITGELLF.

This clonotype was picked up a small number of times. The V gene is TRBV7-2, the J gene TRBJ2-7, with 9 positions matching TRBD2. The V gene end was trimmed by 5 bases and the J gene end by 4 bases; junction bases not matched to a gene: 12. The CDR3 covers 16 residues. Germline CDR1 SGHTA, CDR2 FQGNSA. For the CDR3, the DNA is TGTGCCAGCAGCCCCTTAGATAGCGGGAGCAGGTACGAGCAGTACTTC. It encodes CASSPLDSGSRYEQYF. The entire variable domain, with the rest obtained from reference TRBV7-2 and TRBJ2-7, is as follows: GAGVSQSPSNKVTEKGKDVELRCDPISGHTALYWYRQSLGQGLEFLIYFQGNSAPDKSGLPSDRFSAERTGGSVSTLTIQRTQQEDSAVYLCASSPLDSGSRYEQYFGPGTRLTVT.

By share of the sample, this clonotype is medium-sized (0.01 to 0.1%). This rearrangement joins TRBV20-1 to TRBJ1-5; 12 nucleotides line up with TRBD1. CDR1 DFQATT and CDR2 SNEGSKA come from the germline V gene (reference sequence). Germline trimming cut 3 bases from V and 5 bases from J; bases unmatched to any gene: 5. There are 15 residues in the CDR3. CDR3 protein: CSARGGQGADQPQHF. CDR3 nucleotides: TGCAGTGCTAGGGGGGGACAGGGGGCAGATCAGCCCCAGCATTTT.

This clonotype has a handful of counts. One junction end disagrees with the germline gene, perhaps due to a read error. V is TRBV29-1 and J is TRBJ2-4; the D gene is possibly TRBD1 (6 bases). The germline V gene has CDR1 SQVTM and CDR2 ANQGSEA. This CDR3 is 12 amino acids long. For the CDR3, the DNA is TGCAGTGTTGAAGAGCAGGGGCACATTCAGTACTTC. It translates to CSVEEQGHIQYF.

Comment on this clonotype: This CDR3 is missing its conserved last phenylalanine or tryptophan, likely due to a read error. It is unclear where the CDR3 begins or ends on the DNA, so no DNA is shown, and the CDR3 is as TCRdb lists it. The chain is built from TRBV28 and TRBJ2-7; the table's TRBD1 call for D was not verified on the DNA. Germline CDR1 is MDHEN and CDR2 is SYDVKM. Counting both end residues, the CDR3 totals 15 amino acids. This CDR3 reads CAGSFTGTGGGEQCL.

On this clonotype itself: At one end the junction does not follow the germline gene, possibly because of a read error. The J gene is TRBJ1-1, the V gene TRBV14; possible D gene TRBD1, 5 bases. Germline assignment: CDR1 SGHDN and CDR2 FVKESK. The CDR3 runs to 13 residues. For the CDR3, the DNA is TGTACCAGCAGCCAAGAGTGGGACCGAAGGAATTCCTTT. Translated, it gives CTSSQEWDRRNSF.

Comment on this clonotype: A much larger clone differs by one base, so this may be a read error. V is TRBV6-1 and J is TRBJ1-6; D uncertain. CDR1 and CDR2 (germline): MNHNS, SASEGT. The CDR3 has 14 amino acids. The DNA for the CDR3 is TGTGCCAGCTGTGACGGGCTAAGTAATTCACCCCTCCACTTT. This encodes CASCDGLSNSPLHF.

A note on this clonotype: The conserved closing phenylalanine or tryptophan is absent in this CDR3, likely reflecting a read error. Because the CDR3's place on the DNA is in doubt, the DNA is left out and the CDR3 is given as listed by TCRdb. The V call is TRBV4-1, the J call TRBJ1-2; the DNA was not used to check the table's D call, TRBD1. Both ends counted, the CDR3 spans 14 residues. The germline CDR1 and CDR2 sequences are MGHRA and YSYEKL. CDR3 loop: CASSQDDRGFGYTY.

Turning to this clonotype: A much larger clone differs from this one at a single base, so this may be a read error. In DNA form, the CDR3 reads TGTGCCAGCAGTGAAAAAGAGTCGGGACAGGGGACTGCAGACAAAAACATTCAGTACTTC. It codes for CASSEKESGQGTADKNIQYF. This chain links TRBV6-1 with TRBJ2-4; 10 bases are a match to TRBD1. Losses at the gene ends were 2 bases for V and 3 bases for J; bases not matched to a gene: 16. The CDR3 runs to 20 residues. Germline assignment: CDR1 MNHNS and CDR2 SASEGT.

To note about this clonotype: At one end the junction does not follow the germline gene, possibly because of a read error. The rearrangement uses TRBV29-1 and TRBJ2-1, with 8 bases that match TRBD1. The CDR3 runs 23 residues. Per the germline V gene, CDR1 is SQVTM and CDR2 is ANQGSEA. CDR3 amino acids: CSVEDLSGQGKPPPFLVYNEQCF. For the CDR3, the DNA is TGCAGCGTTGAAGATCTTAGTGGACAGGGAAAACCCCCCCCCTTCCTCGTCTACAATGAGCAGTGCTTC.

To note about this clonotype: Germline is not matched at one junction end, which may reflect a read error. The chain links TRBV6-2 or TRBV6-3 to TRBJ1-4; D gene uncertain. Germline values: CDR1 MNHEY, CDR2 SVGEGT. This CDR3 spans 11 amino acids. DNA for the CDR3: TGTGCCAGCTCCTCGGTAGAAAAACTGTCTTTT. Protein: CASSSVEKLSF.

In this sample, this clonotype turned up many times. V and J are TRBV6-6 and TRBJ2-1; 9 nucleotides align to TRBD1. This CDR3 is 13 amino acids long. The J segment lost 7 bases and the V segment lost 2 bases, leaving 0 bases of the junction unmatched. Germline values: CDR1 MNHNY, CDR2 SVGAGI (reference sequence). CDR3 coding DNA: TGTGCCAGCAGTTACGGGACAGGGAATGAGCAGTTCTTC. Residues: CASSYGTGNEQFF.

This clonotype occurred once. One end of the junction is discordant with germline, which a read error may explain. J is TRBJ2-7 and V is TRBV28, with D tentatively TRBD2 (5 bases). This CDR3 spans 15 amino acids. Germline-derived CDR1 and CDR2 are MDHEN and SYDVKM. CDR3 loop: CASSPDLASTYGQYF. The DNA of the CDR3 is TGTGCCAGCAGTCCGGATCTAGCTTCAACCTACGGGCAGTACTTC.

A remark on this clonotype: The junction does not match germline at one end; this may be a read error. V usage is TRBV19 and J usage is TRBJ2-1; D is possibly TRBD1 or TRBD2 (6 bases each). CDR1 LNHDA and CDR2 SQIVND come from the germline V gene (reference sequence). This CDR3 has 16 residues. This chain's CDR3 is CASSLGWGASYNGQFF. CDR3 nucleotides: TGTGCCAGTAGCTTGGGATGGGGGGCTTCCTACAATGGGCAGTTCTTC.

About this clonotype itself: Since a much larger clone is just one base distant, this may be a read error. V gene TRBV29-1 combines with J gene TRBJ2-6; 8 positions agree with TRBD1. Germline V gene lookup returns CDR1 SQVTM and CDR2 ANQGSEA. V shed 3 bases, J shed 2 bases, and the junction held 9 bases outside the gene matches. CDR3 length equals 17 residues. The CDR3 sequence is CSVDASAGGAGANVLTF. CDR3 DNA: TGCAGCGTTGACGCCTCTGCAGGGGGCGCTGGGGCCAACGTCCTGACTTTC.

Worth noting for this clonotype: Just one base apart from a much larger clone, this may be a read error. The genes are TRBV10-3 and TRBJ2-5; 8 positions match TRBD1. CDR3 length: 13 amino acids. CDR1 is ENHRY and CDR2 is SYGVKD in the germline V gene. CDR3 nucleotides: TGTGCCTTCAGTTCAGGGGGCATGGAGACCCAGTACTTC. Protein: CAFSSGGMETQYF.

As concerns this clonotype: One base away lies a much larger clone, so this may be a sequencing read error. This chain uses TRBV13 with TRBJ1-6, with a weak D call TRBD1 (6 bases). CDR3 size: 16 residues. CDR1 and CDR2 from the germline V gene are PRHDT and FYEKMQ (reference sequence). CDR3 in DNA: TGTGACAGCAGCTTAGGCTTCAGGGGACATAATTCACCCCTCCACTTT. It yields the protein CDSSLGFRGHNSPLHF. The variable domain in full, completed from reference TRBV13 and TRBJ1-6, reads AAGVIQSPRHLIKEKRETATLKCYPIPRHDTVYWYQQGPGQDPQFLISFYEKMQSDKGSIPDRFSAQQFSDYHSELNMSSLELGDSALYFCDSSLGFRGHNSPLHFGNGTRLTVT.

The table lists this clonotype with a count of one. The germline gene is not matched at one end of the junction; a read error may be the cause. This chain links TRBV19 with TRBJ1-2; D unresolved. From germline, CDR1 is LNHDA and CDR2 SQIVND (reference sequence). There are 14 residues in the CDR3. CDR3 region: CASSINRWDYGYTF. In nucleotides, the CDR3 is TGTGCCAGCAGTATAAACCGGTGGGACTATGGCTACACCTTC.

For this clonotype: One junction end disagrees with the germline gene, perhaps due to a read error. The chain combines TRBV6-5 with TRBJ2-1; D may correspond to TRBD1 or TRBD2 (5 bases each). Germline values: CDR1 MNHEY, CDR2 SVGAGI. The CDR3 contains 14 residues. The CDR3 DNA sequence: TGTGTCAGCAGCACAGGTGGGAGTAGCCGTGAACACTTCTTC. Residues: CVSSTGGSSREHFF.

As for this clonotype: The conserved phenylalanine or tryptophan is not found at the CDR3 terminus, so this likely reflects a read error. The genes are TRBV5-6 and TRBJ1-6; D is ambiguous. V was shortened by 0 bases and J by 6 bases, with 10 bases between the two germline ends. The CDR3 sequence is 15 residues long. CDR1 SGHDT and CDR2 YYEEEE come from the germline V gene. In DNA, the CDR3 is TGTGCCAGCAGCTTGGAGCTCGGCTCTAATTCACCCCTCCACATT. Protein sequence: CASSLELGSNSPLHI.